Each of the 20 T cell receptor beta chains below was sequenced from the same sample in a study of shared clonotypes between healthy human individuals. Naive CD8 cells were CD45RO-negative, positively selected for CCR7, excluding terminally differentiated effector memory CD45RA+ cells. The data were produced by immunoSEQ multiplex PCR, yet TCRdb's version contains in-frame clones alone and is incomplete. The data show 750,000 to 1,000,000 clones, over 90% seen once. Specimen: naive CD8+ T cells sorted from blood. These receptors were obtained from a young man in good health.

The V call is TRBV7-6, the J call TRBJ2-5; TRBD2 might be the D (6 bases). This CDR3 region has 14 residues. Germline V lookup: CDR1 SGHVS, CDR2 FNYEAQ. V lost 4 bases to trimming and J lost 2 bases, with 11 bases between them. The CDR3 DNA follows: TGTGCCAGCAGCTGGGGACTGCAACAAGAGACCCAGTACTTC. It codes for CASSWGLQQETQYF. Looking up the rest from reference TRBV7-6 and TRBJ2-5 gives the full variable domain: GAGVSQSPRYKVTKRGQDVALRCDPISGHVSLYWYRQALGQGPEFLTYFNYEAQQDKSGLPNDRFSAERPEGSISTLTIQRTEQRDSAMYRCASSWGLQQETQYFGPGTRLLVL.

The chain joins TRBV5-4 to TRBJ1-5; no firm D call. This CDR3 has 15 residues. Trimming left V 2 bases short and J 0 bases short, with 9 bases between. Germline loops: CDR1 SGHNT, CDR2 YYREEE (reference sequence). The CDR3 spells CASSFSPGSNQPQHF. The DNA of the CDR3 is TGTGCCAGCAGCTTCTCCCCGGGTAGCAATCAGCCCCAGCATTTT.

In nucleotides, the CDR3 is TGTGCCAGCAGCCTACTCCCCCACAATGAGCAGTTCTTC. Translation gives CASSLLPHNEQFF. The chain has TRBV7-9 and TRBJ2-1; no reliable D call. Per the germline V gene, CDR1 is SEHNR and CDR2 is FQNEAQ (reference sequence). V lost 5 bases, J lost 5 bases, and 10 bases lay in between. The CDR3 totals 13 residues.

The gene calls are TRBV10-1 and TRBJ2-3; 8 bases align to TRBD1. Germline assignment: CDR1 WNHNN and CDR2 SYGVQD (reference sequence). The length of the CDR3 is 20 residues. Trimming at V came to 0 bases and at J to 3 bases, leaving 17 bases not matched to a gene. The chain's CDR3 is CASSESFLIGTGTSTDTQYF. The CDR3 nucleotides read TGCGCCAGCAGTGAGTCCTTTCTAATAGGGACAGGCACATCGACAGATACGCAGTATTTT.

The CDR3 loop is CASSLVYGVDEQYF. The CDR3 coding sequence is TGTGCCAGCAGCTTAGTGTATGGGGTCGACGAGCAGTACTTC. The chain employs TRBV11-2 and TRBJ2-7; D uncertain. V lost 1 base, J lost 5 bases, and 12 bases lay in between. CDR1 is SGHAT and CDR2 is FQNNGV in the germline V gene. CDR3 length: 14 amino acids.

The gene calls are TRBV7-2 and TRBJ2-1; the match to TRBD2 covers 12 bases. Unmatched junction bases numbered 11, after V lost 5 bases and J lost 6 bases. Germline lookup yields CDR1 SGHTA and CDR2 FQGNSA. The CDR3 extends over 17 amino acids. The CDR3: CASSPWTSGDEGNEQFF. The CDR3 DNA follows: TGTGCCAGCAGCCCCTGGACTAGCGGGGACGAGGGCAATGAGCAGTTCTTC.

The chain is built from TRBV7-2 and TRBJ2-5; D not resolved. With 1 base removed from V and 5 bases from J, the gap between germline ends came to 14 bases. Germline V gene lookup returns CDR1 SGHTA and CDR2 FQGNSA. The CDR3 covers 15 residues. CDR3 amino acids: CASSLDFLGTETQYF. For the CDR3, the DNA is TGTGCCAGCAGCTTAGATTTTCTGGGCACGGAGACCCAGTACTTC.

The J gene is TRBJ1-2, the V gene TRBV19; D not resolved. Germline loops: CDR1 LNHDA, CDR2 SQIVND (reference sequence). The CDR3 consists of 14 residues. Trimming stripped 7 bases from V and 2 bases from J, with 14 bases between. The CDR3 loop is CASKPDLSNYGYTF. The CDR3 nucleotides are TGTGCCAGTAAACCGGACCTCAGCAACTATGGCTACACCTTC.

The chain is built from TRBV7-8 and TRBJ2-1; 8 bases match TRBD1. Germline V gene data show CDR1 as SGHVS and CDR2 as FQNEAQ. CDR3 length: 17 amino acids. V was clipped by 1 base and J by 2 bases; unmatched bases: 7. The DNA of the CDR3 is TGTGCCAGCAGCTTAGTTGGGACAGGCGGCCCCTACAATGAGCAGTTCTTC. It is translated as CASSLVGTGGPYNEQFF.

The CDR3 DNA reads as TGTGCCAGTAGGGACAGGGATTTGGATGGCTACACCTTC. Its translation: CASRDRDLDGYTF. The chain recombines TRBV19 with TRBJ1-2, with 8 bases fitting TRBD1. This CDR3 region has 13 residues. After removal of 6 bases from V and 6 bases from J, the junction contained 6 bases not matched to a gene. The germline V gene encodes CDR1 LNHDA and CDR2 SQIVND (reference sequence).

V gene TRBV9 combines with J gene TRBJ1-5, with TRBD1 matching 9 bases. Germline V lookup: CDR1 SGDLS, CDR2 YYNGEE. The CDR3 loop spans 14 amino acids. With V trimmed by 3 bases and J by 6 bases, 4 bases remained unmatched. The CDR3 bases are TGTGCCAGCAGCGCACAGGGGGCACGTCAGCCCCAGCATTTT. Translated: CASSAQGARQPQHF.

This clone came up once. The CDR3 loop is CASRYAGLADSYNEQFF. CDR3 bases: TGTGCCAGCAGGTACGCCGGGCTAGCGGATTCCTACAATGAGCAGTTCTTC. The rearrangement uses TRBV27 and TRBJ2-1; 7 nucleotides align to TRBD2. From germline, CDR1 is MNHEY and CDR2 SMNVEV (reference sequence). The CDR3 consists of 17 residues. Unmatched junction bases numbered 12, after V lost 6 bases and J lost 1 base.

The rearrangement uses TRBV27 and TRBJ1-2, with D uncertain. Trimming left V 5 bases short and J 5 bases short, with 15 bases between. The CDR3 length is 14 residues. The germline V gene encodes CDR1 MNHEY and CDR2 SMNVEV (reference sequence). The CDR3 coding sequence is TGTGCCAGCAGTCCCGGGTCTGGAGATTATGGCTACACCTTC. Its translation is CASSPGSGDYGYTF.

The chain recombines TRBV27 with TRBJ2-1; tentatively, D is TRBD2 (5 bases). Trimming cost V 7 bases and J 8 bases, with 15 bases left between them. Per the germline V gene, CDR1 is MNHEY and CDR2 is SMNVEV (reference sequence). The CDR3 has 13 amino acids. The CDR3 DNA reads as TGTGCCAGCACCCGGACTGCCCTCGATGAGCAGTTCTTC. Protein: CASTRTALDEQFF.

The chain is built from TRBV27 and TRBJ2-1; the D is unclear. From germline, CDR1 is MNHEY and CDR2 SMNVEV (reference sequence). There are 14 residues in the CDR3. Trimming stripped 5 bases from V and 2 bases from J, with 10 bases between. The CDR3 DNA is TGTGCCAGCAGTCCCAGCTTTCCCTACAATGAGCAGTTCTTC. This codes for CASSPSFPYNEQFF.

The chain recombines TRBV15 with TRBJ2-7; D is undetermined. Germline-derived CDR1 and CDR2 are LNHNV and YYDKDF (reference sequence). The CDR3 has 12 amino acids. V was cut by 1 base and J by 2 bases, with 3 bases left in between. The CDR3 DNA sequence: TGTGCCACCAGCAGAGGGGCCTACGAGCAGTACTTC. This gives the protein CATSRGAYEQYF. The full variable domain, its missing parts supplied by reference TRBV15 and TRBJ2-7, is DAMVIQNPRYQVTQFGKPVTLSCSQTLNHNVMYWYQQKSSQAPKLLFHYYDKDFNNEADTPDNFQSRRPNTSFCFLDIRSPGLGDTAMYLCATSRGAYEQYFGPGTRLTVT.

This clone was seen a few times. The V gene is TRBV2, the J gene TRBJ2-7, with TRBD1 identical over 8 bases. The CDR3 is 13 amino acids. J was trimmed by 2 bases and V by 3 bases; bases with no gene match: 0. Germline CDR1 SNHLY, CDR2 FYNNEI. In DNA, the CDR3 is TGTGCCAGCAGTGAGGACAGGGCCTACGAGCAGTACTTC. Translated, it gives CASSEDRAYEQYF.

This clone was detected once. The chain links TRBV7-2 to TRBJ2-7; TRBD2 might be the D (5 bases). V was clipped by 1 base and J by 5 bases, with 12 bases between them. Germline loops: CDR1 SGHTA, CDR2 FQGNSA. The CDR3 sequence is 14 residues long. DNA for the CDR3: TGTGCCAGCAGCTTAGATCAATCGACTAACGAGCAGTACTTC. As protein: CASSLDQSTNEQYF. The entire variable domain, with the rest obtained from reference TRBV7-2 and TRBJ2-7, is as follows: GAGVSQSPSNKVTEKGKDVELRCDPISGHTALYWYRQSLGQGLEFLIYFQGNSAPDKSGLPSDRFSAERTGGSVSTLTIQRTQQEDSAVYLCASSLDQSTNEQYFGPGTRLTVT.

The rearrangement links TRBV7-6 to TRBJ2-1; D is undetermined. Germline CDR1 and CDR2: SGHVS and FNYEAQ. The CDR3 is 13 residues long. V gave up 5 bases and J gave up 7 bases, with 12 bases separating them. In nucleotides, the CDR3 is TGTGCCAGCAGCCCCCGGCCAAAAAATGAGCAGTTCTTC. This encodes CASSPRPKNEQFF.

This sequence joins TRBV4-1 and TRBJ2-7; D gene uncertain. This CDR3 spans 17 amino acids. Germline V lookup: CDR1 MGHRA, CDR2 YSYEKL. Trimming took off 0 bases at V and 4 bases at J, with 19 bases between the two ends. As DNA, the CDR3 is TGCGCCAGCAGCCAAGATCGACTGTCAGGTGCACAGTACGAGCAGTACTTC. Translated, it gives CASSQDRLSGAQYEQYF.